This T cell receptor beta chain was sequenced during a study of blood T cells in healthy people across ages. A second PCR, run for roughly 7 to 12 cycles, used a sample-barcoded 5' primer plus a J-beta primer mix. In TCRdb, the 5' RACE reads were re-called with MiXCR into one record per CDR3 protein. The profile covers roughly 1,700,000 distinct CDR3 sequences, with over 25% appearing a single time and 6.5% to 8.5% taken by the ten largest. This CDR3 has 14 amino acids. CDR1 LGHDT and CDR2 YNNKEL come from the germline V gene (reference sequence). This clonotype was sampled from a woman aged 25 to 45 in good health. The sequenced sample was blood. The chain employs TRBV3-1 and TRBJ2-4; D gene uncertain. The end of the DNA fits TRBJ2-7 better, so the J call may be wrong. CDR3 DNA sequence: TGTGCCAGCAGCCCAACTGGCCGAGGATACGAGCAGTACTTC. Protein: CASSPTGRGYEQYF.